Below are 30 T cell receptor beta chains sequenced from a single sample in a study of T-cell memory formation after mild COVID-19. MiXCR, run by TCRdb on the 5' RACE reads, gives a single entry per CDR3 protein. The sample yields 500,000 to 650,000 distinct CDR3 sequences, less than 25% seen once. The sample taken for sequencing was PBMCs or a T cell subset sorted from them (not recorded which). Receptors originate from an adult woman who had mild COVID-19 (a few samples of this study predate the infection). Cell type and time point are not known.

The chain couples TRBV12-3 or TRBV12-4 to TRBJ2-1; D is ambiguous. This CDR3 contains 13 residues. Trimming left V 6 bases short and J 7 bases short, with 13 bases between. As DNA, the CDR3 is TGTGCCAGCAGACCTCCCGGGCGGAATGAGCAGTTCTTC. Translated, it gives CASRPPGRNEQFF.

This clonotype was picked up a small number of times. CDR3: CASSYSIGEAFF. CDR3 coding DNA: TGTGCCAGCAGTTACTCGATCGGGGAGGCTTTCTTT. The chain has TRBV6-5 and TRBJ1-1; D is uncertain. The V and J ends lost 0 bases and 11 bases respectively, with 10 bases between them. The germline CDR1 and CDR2 sequences are MNHEY and SVGAGI. The CDR3 totals 12 residues.

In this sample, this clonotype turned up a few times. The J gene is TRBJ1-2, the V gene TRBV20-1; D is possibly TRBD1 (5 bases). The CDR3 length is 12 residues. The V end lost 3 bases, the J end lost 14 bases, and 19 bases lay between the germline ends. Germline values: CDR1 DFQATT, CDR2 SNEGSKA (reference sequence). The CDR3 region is CSARLTGRTVTF. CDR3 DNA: TGCAGTGCTAGGTTGACGGGACGGACCGTTACCTTC.

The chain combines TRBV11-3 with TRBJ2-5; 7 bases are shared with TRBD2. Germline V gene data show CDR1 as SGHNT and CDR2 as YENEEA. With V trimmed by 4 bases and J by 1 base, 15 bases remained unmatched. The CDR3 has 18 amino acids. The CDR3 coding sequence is TGTGCCAGCAGCTCGGGGGGACTATCTCGCCGGTCCCAAGAGACCCAGTACTTC. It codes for CASSSGGLSRRSQETQYF.

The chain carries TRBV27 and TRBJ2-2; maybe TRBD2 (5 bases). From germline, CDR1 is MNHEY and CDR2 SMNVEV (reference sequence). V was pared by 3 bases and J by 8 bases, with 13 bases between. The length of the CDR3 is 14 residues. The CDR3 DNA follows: TGTGCCAGCAGTTTTTGGGAGAAATCAGGGGAGCTGTTTTTT. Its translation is CASSFWEKSGELFF.

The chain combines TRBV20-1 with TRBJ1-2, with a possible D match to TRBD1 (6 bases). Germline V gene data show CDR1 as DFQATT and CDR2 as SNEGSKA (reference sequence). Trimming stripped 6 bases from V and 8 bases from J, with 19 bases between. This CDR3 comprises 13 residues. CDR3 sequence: CSAPVSGAGGYTF. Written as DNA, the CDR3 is TGCAGTGCCCCTGTGTCGGGGGCGGGGGGCTACACCTTC.

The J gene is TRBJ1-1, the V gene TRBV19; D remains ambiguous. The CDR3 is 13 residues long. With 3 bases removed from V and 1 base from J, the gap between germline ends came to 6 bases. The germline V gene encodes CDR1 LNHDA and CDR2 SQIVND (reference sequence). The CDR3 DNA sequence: TGTGCCAGTAGTATTTGGCAGAACACTGAAGCTTTCTTT. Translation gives CASSIWQNTEAFF.

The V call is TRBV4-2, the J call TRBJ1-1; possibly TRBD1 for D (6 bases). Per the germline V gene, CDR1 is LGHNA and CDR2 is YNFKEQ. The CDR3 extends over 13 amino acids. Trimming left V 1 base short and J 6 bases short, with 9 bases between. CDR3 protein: CASSQAGVPEAFF. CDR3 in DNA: TGTGCCAGCAGCCAAGCAGGGGTTCCTGAAGCTTTCTTT.

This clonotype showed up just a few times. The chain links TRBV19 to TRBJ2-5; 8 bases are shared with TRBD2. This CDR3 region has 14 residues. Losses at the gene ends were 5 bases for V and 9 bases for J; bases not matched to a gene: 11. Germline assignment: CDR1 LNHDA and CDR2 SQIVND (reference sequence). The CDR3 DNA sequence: TGTGCCAGTAGTTATACTAGCGGAGGGTCGGCCCAGTACTTC. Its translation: CASSYTSGGSAQYF.

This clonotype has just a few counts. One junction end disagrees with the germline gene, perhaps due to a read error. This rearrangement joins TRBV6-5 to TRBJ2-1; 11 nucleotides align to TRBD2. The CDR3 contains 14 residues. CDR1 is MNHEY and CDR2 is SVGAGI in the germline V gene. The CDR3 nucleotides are TGTGCCAGCAGTCGACTAGCGGGACCCAATCAGCAGTTCTTC. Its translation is CASSRLAGPNQQFF.

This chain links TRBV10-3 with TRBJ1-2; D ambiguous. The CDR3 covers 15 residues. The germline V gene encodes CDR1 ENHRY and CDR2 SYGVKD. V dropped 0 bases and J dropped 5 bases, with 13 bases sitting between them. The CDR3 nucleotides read TGTGCCATCAGTGAGTCTGGCAGGCGGGAATATGGCTACACCTTC. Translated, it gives CAISESGRREYGYTF.

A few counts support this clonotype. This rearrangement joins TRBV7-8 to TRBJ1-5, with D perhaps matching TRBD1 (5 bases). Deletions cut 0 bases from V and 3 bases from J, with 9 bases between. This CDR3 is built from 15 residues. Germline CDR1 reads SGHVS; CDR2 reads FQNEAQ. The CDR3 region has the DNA TGTGCCAGCAGCTTAGCAGGGGCCTTCAATCAGCCCCAGCATTTT. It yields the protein CASSLAGAFNQPQHF.

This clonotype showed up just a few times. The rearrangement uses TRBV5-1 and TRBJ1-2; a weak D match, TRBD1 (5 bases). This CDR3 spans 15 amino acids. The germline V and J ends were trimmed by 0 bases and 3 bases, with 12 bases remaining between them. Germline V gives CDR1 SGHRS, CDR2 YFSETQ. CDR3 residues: CASSLGGVRDYGYTF. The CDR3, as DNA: TGCGCCAGCAGCTTGGGGGGGGTCCGGGACTATGGCTACACCTTC.

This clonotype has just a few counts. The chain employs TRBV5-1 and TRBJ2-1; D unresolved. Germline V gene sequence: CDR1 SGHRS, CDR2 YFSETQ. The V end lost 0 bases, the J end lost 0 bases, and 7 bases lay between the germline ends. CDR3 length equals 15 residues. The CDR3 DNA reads TGCGCCAGCAGCTTGGAACTTTCCTCCTACAATGAGCAGTTCTTC. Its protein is CASSLELSSYNEQFF.

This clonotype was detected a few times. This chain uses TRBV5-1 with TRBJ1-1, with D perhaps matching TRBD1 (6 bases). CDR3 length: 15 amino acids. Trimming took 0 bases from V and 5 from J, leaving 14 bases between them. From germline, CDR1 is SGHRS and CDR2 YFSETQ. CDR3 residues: CASSLAGERGTEAFF. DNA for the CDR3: TGCGCCAGCAGCTTGGCAGGGGAGCGGGGAACTGAAGCTTTCTTT.

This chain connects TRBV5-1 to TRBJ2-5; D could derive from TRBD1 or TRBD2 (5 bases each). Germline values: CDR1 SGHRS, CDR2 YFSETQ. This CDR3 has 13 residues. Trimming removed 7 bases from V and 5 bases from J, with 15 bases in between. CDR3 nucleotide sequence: TGCGCCAGCCACTCGGGACCTGGCGAGACCCAGTACTTC. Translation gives CASHSGPGETQYF.

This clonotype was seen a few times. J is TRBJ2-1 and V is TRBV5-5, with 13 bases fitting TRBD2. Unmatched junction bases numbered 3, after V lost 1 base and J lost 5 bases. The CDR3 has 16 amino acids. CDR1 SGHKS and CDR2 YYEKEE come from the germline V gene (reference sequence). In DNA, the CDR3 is TGTGCCAGCAGCTTGACTAGCGGGGGGGCTCACAATGAGCAGTTCTTC. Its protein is CASSLTSGGAHNEQFF.

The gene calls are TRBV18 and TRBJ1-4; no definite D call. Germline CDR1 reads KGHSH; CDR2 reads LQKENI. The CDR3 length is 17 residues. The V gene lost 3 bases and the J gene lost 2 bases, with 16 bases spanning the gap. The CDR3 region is CASSPRALLATNEKLFF. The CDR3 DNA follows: TGTGCCAGCTCACCTCGAGCGCTATTGGCGACTAATGAAAAACTGTTTTTT.

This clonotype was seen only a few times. CDR3 in amino acids: CASSDGGYNEQFF. CDR3 DNA sequence: TGTGCCAGCAGTGACGGTGGATACAATGAGCAGTTCTTC. The chain couples TRBV2 to TRBJ2-1; unclear D gene. This CDR3 spans 13 amino acids. Germline CDR1 SNHLY, CDR2 FYNNEI. Trimming pared 3 bases from V and 4 bases from J, leaving 7 bases between. Combining the CDR3 with reference TRBV2 and TRBJ2-1 gives the whole variable domain EPEVTQTPSHQVTQMGQEVILRCVPISNHLYFYWYRQILGQKVEFLVSFYNNEISEKSEIFDDQFSVERPDGSNFTLKIRSTKLEDSAMYFCASSDGGYNEQFFGPGTRLTVL.

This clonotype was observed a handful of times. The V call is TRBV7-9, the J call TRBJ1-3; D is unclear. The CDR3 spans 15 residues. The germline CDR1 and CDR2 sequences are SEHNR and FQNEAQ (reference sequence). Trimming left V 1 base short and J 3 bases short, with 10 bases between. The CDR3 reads CASSLGRAVGNTIYF. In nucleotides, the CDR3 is TGTGCCAGCAGCTTAGGGCGGGCAGTTGGAAACACCATATATTTT.

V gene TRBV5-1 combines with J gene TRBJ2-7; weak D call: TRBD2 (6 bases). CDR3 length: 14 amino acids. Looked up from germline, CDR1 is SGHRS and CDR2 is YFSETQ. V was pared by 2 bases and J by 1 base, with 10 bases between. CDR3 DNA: TGCGCCAGCAGCTTCGGCGGGGTTTCCTACGAGCAGTACTTC. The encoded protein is CASSFGGVSYEQYF. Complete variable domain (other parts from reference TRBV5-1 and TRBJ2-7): KAGVTQTPRYLIKTRGQQVTLSCSPISGHRSVSWYQQTPGQGLQFLFEYFSETQRNKGNFPGRFSGRQFSNSRSEMNVSTLELGDSALYLCASSFGGVSYEQYFGPGTRLTVT.

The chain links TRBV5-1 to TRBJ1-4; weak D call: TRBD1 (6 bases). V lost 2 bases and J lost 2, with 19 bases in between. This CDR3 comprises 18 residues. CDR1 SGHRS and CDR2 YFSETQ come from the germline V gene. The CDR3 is CASSFAESLTGTNEKLFF. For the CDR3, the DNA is TGCGCCAGCAGCTTCGCAGAGTCCTTAACAGGGACTAATGAAAAACTGTTTTTT.

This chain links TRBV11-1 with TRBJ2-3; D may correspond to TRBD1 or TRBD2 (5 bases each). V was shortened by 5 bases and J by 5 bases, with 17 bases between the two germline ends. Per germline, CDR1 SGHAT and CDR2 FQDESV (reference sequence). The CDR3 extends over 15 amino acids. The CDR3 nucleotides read TGTGCCAGCAGCCCAGCGGCACTCCAGGGAGATACGCAGTATTTT. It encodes CASSPAALQGDTQYF.

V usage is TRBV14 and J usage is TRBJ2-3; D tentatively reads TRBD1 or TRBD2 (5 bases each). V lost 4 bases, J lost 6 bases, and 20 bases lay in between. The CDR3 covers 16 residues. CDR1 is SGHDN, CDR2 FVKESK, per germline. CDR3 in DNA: TGTGCCAGCAGCCCCAGTTATATGGGGACCCCGGATACGCAGTATTTT. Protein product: CASSPSYMGTPDTQYF.

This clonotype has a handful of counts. CDR3 sequence reads: CASSPTGIINQPQHF. The CDR3, as DNA: TGTGCCAGCAGTCCGACAGGGATAATAAATCAGCCCCAGCATTTT. The gene calls are TRBV6-5 and TRBJ1-5; 7 nucleotides line up with TRBD1. The V segment lost 5 bases and the J segment 4 bases; nucleotides outside the gene matches: 8. This CDR3 spans 15 amino acids. The germline gives CDR1 MNHEY, CDR2 SVGAGI.

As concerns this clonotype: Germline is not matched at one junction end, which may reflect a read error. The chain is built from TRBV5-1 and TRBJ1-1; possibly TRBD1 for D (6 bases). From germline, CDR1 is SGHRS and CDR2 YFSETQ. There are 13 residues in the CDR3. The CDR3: CASQGSPPAEAFF. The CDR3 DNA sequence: TGCGCCAGCCAGGGGTCCCCTCCGGCTGAGGCTTTCTTT.

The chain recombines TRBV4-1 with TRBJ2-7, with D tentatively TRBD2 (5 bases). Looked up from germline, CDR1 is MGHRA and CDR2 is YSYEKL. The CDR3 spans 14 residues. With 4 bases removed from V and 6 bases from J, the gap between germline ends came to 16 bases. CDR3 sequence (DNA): TGCGCCAGCAGCCGCGGGCAAGGGAGTCTCGAGCAGTACTTC. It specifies CASSRGQGSLEQYF.

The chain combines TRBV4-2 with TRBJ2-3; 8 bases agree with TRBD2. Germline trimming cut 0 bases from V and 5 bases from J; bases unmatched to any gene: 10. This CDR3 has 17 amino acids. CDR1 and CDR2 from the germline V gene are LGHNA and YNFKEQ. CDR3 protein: CASSQDIMRGAEDTQYF. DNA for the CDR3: TGTGCCAGCAGCCAAGATATCATGCGGGGGGCGGAAGATACGCAGTATTTT.

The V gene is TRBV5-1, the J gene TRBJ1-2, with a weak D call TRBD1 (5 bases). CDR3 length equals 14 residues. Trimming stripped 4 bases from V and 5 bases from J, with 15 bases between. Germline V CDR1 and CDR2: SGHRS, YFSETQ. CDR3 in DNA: TGCGCCAGCAGCCCTAGTCCGACAGAGTATGGCTACACCTTC. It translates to CASSPSPTEYGYTF.

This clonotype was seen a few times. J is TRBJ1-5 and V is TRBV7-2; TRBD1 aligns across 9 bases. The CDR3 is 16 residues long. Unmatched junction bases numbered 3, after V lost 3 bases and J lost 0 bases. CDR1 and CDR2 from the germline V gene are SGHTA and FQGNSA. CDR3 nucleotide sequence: TGTGCCAGCAGCTTTACAGGGGGCGCTAGCAATCAGCCCCAGCATTTT. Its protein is CASSFTGGASNQPQHF. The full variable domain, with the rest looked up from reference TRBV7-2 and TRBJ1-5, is GAGVSQSPSNKVTEKGKDVELRCDPISGHTALYWYRQSLGQGLEFLIYFQGNSAPDKSGLPSDRFSAERTGGSVSTLTIQRTQQEDSAVYLCASSFTGGASNQPQHFGDGTRLSIL.